This TCR beta chain was profiled in a study of T cells in Graves' hyperthyroidism and ophthalmopathy. In the study overall: Prior to any treatment, at the point of initial diagnosis, peripheral blood was collected. Study-level results: Also found in blood were most expanded thyroid clonotypes above 0.001.

This clonotype was counted many times. Its antigen is undetermined. Amplification targeted TCR beta CDR3 regions from RNA transcripts. First-round RT-PCR with HTBI primers amplified the TCR CDR3 region. TCRdb reprocessed the multiplex PCR reads via MiXCR and lists one record per CDR3 protein. The sample carries approximately 620,000 distinct CDR3 sequences, 14% recorded once. Fresh peripheral blood, roughly 9.8 ml of it, supplied the PBMCs. There are 17 residues in the CDR3. V shed 3 bases and J shed 8 bases, with 23 bases lying between them. CDR1 is MNHEY and CDR2 is SVGEGT in the germline V gene. This TCR derives from a woman aged 25 to 39 with Graves' hyperthyroidism that later progressed to Graves' ophthalmopathy. The sample was blood. The chain employs TRBV6-2 or TRBV6-3 and TRBJ2-1, with D maybe TRBD2 (6 bases). CDR3 sequence (DNA): TGTGCCAGCAGTTATTCGATCAGGGAGGTAGGCAAGGATGAGCAGTTCTTC. This codes for CASSYSIREVGKDEQFF.